Each of the 20 T cell receptor delta chains below was sequenced from the same sample in a study of gammadelta T cells in human blood. With CATT, TCRdb re-called clones from the RT-PCR reads. In the table there are about 1,800 delta-chain clones, about 6.5% of which are singletons. The sequenced sample consisted of non-Vgamma9Vdelta2 gamma-delta T cells from fetal blood. The source is a human fetus.

By share of the sample, this clone is medium-sized. V and J are TRDV1 and TRDJ2; 11 bases map to TRDD3. V lost 1 base to trimming and J lost 1 base; unmatched junction nucleotides: 17. Germline V lookup: CDR1 TSWWSYY, CDR2 QGS. The CDR3 spans 22 residues. The CDR3 here is CALGEPRLPSYWGIDLTAQLFF. The CDR3 bases are TGTGCTCTTGGGGAACCCCGCCTTCCCTCGTACTGGGGGATAGATTTGACAGCACAACTCTTCTTT.

Points on this clone: A much larger clonotype is one base distant, so this may be a read error. Other DNA sequences of this sample code for an identical CDR3. The V gene is TRAV29/DV5, the J gene TRDJ3; 7 bases are a match to TRDD3. CDR3 length equals 17 residues. CDR1 is NSMFDY, CDR2 ISSIKDK, per germline. CDR3 DNA sequence: TGTGCAGCAAGCGTGGATACGAGCTCCTGGGACACCCGACAGATGTTTTTT. Protein sequence: CAASVDTSSWDTRQMFF.

By its share, this clone is medium-sized. V gene TRDV3 combines with J gene TRDJ2; D call uncertain. The V end was cut by 1 base, the J end by 3 bases, with 3 bases between. From germline, CDR1 is TVYSNPD and CDR2 GDNSRS (reference sequence). The CDR3 extends over 11 amino acids. CDR3 protein: CAFKMTAQLFF. The CDR3 DNA follows: TGTGCCTTTAAAATGACAGCACAACTCTTCTTT.

As regards this clone: The junction departs from the called germline gene at one end, perhaps through a read error. J is TRDJ1 and V is TRDV1; a possible D gene is TRDD2 (7 bases). The CDR3 runs to 19 residues. Germline V gene sequence: CDR1 TSWWSYY, CDR2 QGS. CDR3 nucleotides: TGTGCTCTTGGGGATCCGTTCCTACTTGCTGGGGATTACACCGGTAAACTCATCTTT. The encoded protein is CALGDPFLLAGDYTGKLIF.

Relative to its sample, this clone is medium-sized. A much larger clone sits a single nucleotide away, making a read error possible. The chain uses TRDV2 and TRDJ1; weak D call: TRDD3 (6 bases). V dropped 5 bases and J dropped 0 bases, with 6 bases sitting between them. This CDR3 comprises 12 residues. Germline V lookup: CDR1 GEAIGNYY, CDR2 EKD. CDR3 loop: CACGGYTDKLIF. CDR3 nucleotides: TGTGCCTGTGGGGGATACACCGATAAACTCATCTTT.

By share of the sample, this clone is medium-sized. The chain links TRAV29/DV5 to TRDJ3, with D possibly being TRDD3 (5 bases). The V end lost 5 bases, the J end lost 0 bases, and 6 bases lay between the germline ends. The CDR3 contains 14 residues. In germline, CDR1 is NSMFDY, CDR2 ISSIKDK. The CDR3 DNA is TGTGCAGCTACTGGCTCCTGGGACACCCGACAGATGTTTTTC. Translation gives CAATGSWDTRQMFF.

The V gene is TRDV2, the J gene TRDJ3, with 9 positions matching TRDD3. J was trimmed by 0 bases and V by 0 bases; bases with no gene match: 5. From germline, CDR1 is GEAIGNYY and CDR2 EKD. CDR3 length equals 19 residues. The CDR3 region has the DNA TGTGCCTGTGACACCGGCTGGGGGATCCCCTCCTGGGACACCCGACAGATGTTTTTC. Its protein is CACDTGWGIPSWDTRQMFF.

This clone is labeled medium-sized. The chain couples TRDV1 to TRDJ2; 9 nucleotides match TRDD3. J was trimmed by 0 bases and V by 0 bases; bases with no gene match: 35. Germline V gene lookup returns CDR1 TSWWSYY and CDR2 QGS. The CDR3 spans 28 residues. CDR3 amino acids: CALGELGGGYKVFRNDACGSALTAQLFF. The CDR3 DNA follows: TGTGCTCTTGGGGAACTAGGGGGGGGATACAAGGTTTTTCGTAATGATGCCTGTGGTAGTGCTTTGACAGCACAACTCTTCTTT.

This clone showed up just a few times. A clone one base away is much larger, so this may be a read error. This same CDR3 is encoded by further DNA sequences in the sample. This sequence joins TRAV29/DV5 and TRDJ2; 8 bases fit TRDD3. The CDR3 has 16 amino acids. The V gene's germline CDR1 is NSMFDY and CDR2 ISSIKDK. Written as DNA, the CDR3 is TGTGCAGCAAGCGCGTTTGGGGGATTTTTGACAGCGCAACTCTTCTTT. This translates into CAASAFGGFLTAQLFF.

For this clone: A read error may explain this, as a much larger clone is one base away. The V call is TRDV3, the J call TRDJ1; D remains ambiguous. The J gene is absent in TCRdb and was assigned here via DNA matching to germline. The germline V gene has CDR1 TVYSNPD and CDR2 GDNSRS (reference sequence). The CDR3 is 12 amino acids. Between the trimmed V and J ends, which lost 3 bases and 2 bases, there was a span of 10 bases. The CDR3 DNA is TGTGCCTTCAGGCGCAGGACCGATAAACTCATCTTT. Its translation: CAFRRRTDKLIF. The variable domain in full, with the rest retrieved from reference TRDV3 and TRDJ1, is CDKVTQSSPDQTVASGSEVVLLCTYDTVYSNPDLFWYRIRPDYSFQFVFYGDNSRSEGADFTQGRFSVKHILTQKAFHLVISPVRTEDSATYYCAFRRRTDKLIFGKGTRVTVEP.

Relative to its sample, this clone is medium-sized. This sequence joins TRAV38-2/DV8 and TRDJ3; 9 nucleotides align to TRDD3. Unmatched junction bases numbered 7, after V lost 0 bases and J lost 0 bases. The germline CDR1 and CDR2 sequences are TSESDYY and QEAYKQQN. The CDR3 covers 20 residues. CDR3 protein: CAYRSALGDLGSWDTRQMFF. CDR3 in DNA: TGTGCTTATAGGAGCGCGCTGGGGGATTTAGGCTCCTGGGACACCCGACAGATGTTTTTC.

In its sample, this clone ranks as large. This chain uses TRAV29/DV5 with TRDJ2, with 7 bases aligning to TRDD2. In germline, CDR1 is NSMFDY, CDR2 ISSIKDK. The CDR3 is 17 residues long. Trimming at V came to 0 bases and at J to 0 bases, leaving 8 bases not matched to a gene. CDR3 in DNA: TGTGCAGCAAGCGTACCTTCCTTCCTCTCTTTGACAGCACAACTCTTCTTT. It translates to CAASVPSFLSLTAQLFF.

This clone is labeled medium-sized (0.01 to 0.1%). V usage is TRDV3 and J usage is TRDJ3, with D maybe TRDD3 (6 bases). There are 16 residues in the CDR3. Trimming took 1 base from V and 0 from J, leaving 10 bases between them. Germline CDR1 is TVYSNPD and CDR2 is GDNSRS (reference sequence). CDR3 DNA sequence: TGTGCCTTTAATGGGGGGGACTCCTGGGACACCCGACAGATGTTTTTC. It encodes CAFNGGDSWDTRQMFF. Looking up the rest from reference TRDV3 and TRDJ3 gives the full variable domain: CDKVTQSSPDQTVASGSEVVLLCTYDTVYSNPDLFWYRIRPDYSFQFVFYGDNSRSEGADFTQGRFSVKHILTQKAFHLVISPVRTEDSATYYCAFNGGDSWDTRQMFFGTGIKLFVEP.

This clone is large. At one end, the junction sequence differs from germline, possibly due to a read error. The V call is TRDV3, the J call TRDJ3; TRDD3 matches at 10 bases. CDR3 length: 12 residues. CDR1 TVYSNPD and CDR2 GDNSRS come from the germline V gene (reference sequence). CDR3 residues: CALLGDTRQMFF. For the CDR3, the DNA is TGTGCCTTACTGGGGGATACCCGACAGATGTTTTTC.

This clone counts as medium-sized. Other DNA sequences within the sample encode an identical CDR3. The chain combines TRAV29/DV5 with TRDJ1; TRDD2 or TRDD3 may be the D gene (6 bases each). Trimming took off 3 bases at V and 0 bases at J, with 18 bases between the two ends. The CDR3 is 16 residues long. Germline CDR1 reads NSMFDY; CDR2 reads ISSIKDK. CDR3 coding DNA: TGTGCAGCAACTCTTCCTGCTCGGGGATACACCGATAAACTCATCTTT. Translating it yields CAATLPARGYTDKLIF.

This clone is medium-sized. This chain connects TRAV29/DV5 to TRDJ3; TRDD3 aligns across 10 bases. Trimming at V came to 3 bases and at J to 0 bases, leaving 0 bases not matched to a gene. Looked up from germline, CDR1 is NSMFDY and CDR2 is ISSIKDK. CDR3 size: 16 residues. CDR3 in amino acids: CAATGGYSWDTRQMFF. CDR3 DNA sequence: TGTGCAGCAACTGGGGGATACTCCTGGGACACCCGACAGATGTTTTTC.

This clone is deemed medium-sized. The V and J genes are TRDV1 and TRDJ3; 10 nucleotides match TRDD3. Germline CDR1 TSWWSYY, CDR2 QGS. This CDR3 has 20 amino acids. After removal of 7 bases from V and 10 bases from J, the junction contained 22 bases not matched to a gene. The CDR3 nucleotides read TGTGCTCTTGCGCGCCTCGGGCGTGGGGGATACAGAGAGGGGACCCGACAGATGTTTTTC. Its protein is CALARLGRGGYREGTRQMFF.

This clone is labeled medium-sized (0.01 to 0.1%). The rearrangement joins TRAV29/DV5 to TRDJ3, with TRDD3 matching over 11 bases. The CDR3 has 18 amino acids. After removal of 0 bases from V and 0 bases from J, the junction contained 2 bases not matched to a gene. The germline gives CDR1 NSMFDY, CDR2 ISSIKDK. In nucleotides, the CDR3 is TGTGCAGCAAGCGTGGGGGATACGAGCTCCTGGGACACCCGACAGATGTTTTTC. Translating gives CAASVGDTSSWDTRQMFF.

By share of the sample, this clone is medium-sized. The chain uses TRDV1 and TRDJ1; no definite D call. CDR3 length equals 14 residues. CDR1 is TSWWSYY, CDR2 QGS, per germline. The germline V and J ends were trimmed by 2 bases and 0 bases, with 7 bases remaining between them. CDR3 sequence: CALGEGLYTDKLIF. The CDR3 bases are TGTGCTCTTGGGGAAGGGCTATACACCGATAAACTCATCTTT.

As regards this clone: A read error may be the cause here, since a much bigger clone is one base away. V gene TRDV1 combines with J gene TRDJ2; D possibly corresponds to TRDD3 (6 bases). CDR3 size: 18 residues. From germline, CDR1 is TSWWSYY and CDR2 QGS. Trimming pared 2 bases from V and 0 bases from J, leaving 16 bases between. CDR3 amino acids: CALGEIVLGWALTAQLFF. CDR3 bases: TGTGCTCTTGGGGAAATAGTACTGGGTTGGGCTTTGACAGCACAACTCTTCTTT.